The 2 T cell receptor beta chains reported below all come from one sample, sequenced in a study of brain T cells in children with intractable seizures. Produced via immunoSEQ multiplex PCR; TCRdb's table is partial and in-frame only. The sample shows under 400,000 clones, 93% of them seen only once. Specified time point: blood from clinic visit 5 months post-surgery; TSC patient then seizure free. Sequenced here: peripheral blood, sampled 4 to 5 months after surgery. The source is a boy in the first two years of life with tuberous sclerosis and intractable seizures.

This clone was detected once. V is TRBV6-1 and J is TRBJ2-1; D gene unclear. The CDR3 is 15 amino acids. CDR1 and CDR2 from the germline V gene are MNHNS and SASEGT. The ends were cut back, 1 base at V and 5 bases at J, with 12 bases in the middle. This CDR3 is CASSEGGWFDNEQFF. Here the CDR3 DNA reads TGTGCCAGCAGTGAAGGAGGCTGGTTCGACAATGAGCAGTTCTTC.

The V call is TRBV13, the J call TRBJ2-7; tentative D call: TRBD2 (5 bases). The germline V and J ends were trimmed by 4 bases and 7 bases, with 11 bases remaining between them. The CDR3 length is 12 residues. Per the germline V gene, CDR1 is PRHDT and CDR2 is FYEKMQ (reference sequence). The CDR3 sequence is CASSSLPGEQYF. DNA of the CDR3: TGTGCCAGCAGCTCTCTGCCGGGGGAGCAGTACTTC.